Given below is one T cell receptor (beta chain) in context. The data were produced by immunoSEQ multiplex PCR, yet TCRdb's version contains in-frame clones alone and is incomplete. The sample lists over 75,000 clones, 97% occurring once. The data are from a study of technical replicates of blood from a few donors. Trimming took 4 bases from V and 4 from J; bases not matched to a gene: 13. CDR1 is LGHNA, CDR2 YNFKEQ, per germline. The CDR3 consists of 17 residues. Sample: T cells isolated from PBMCs. The clonotype originates from a human donor in good health. The rearrangement uses TRBV4-2 and TRBJ1-2; 9 positions agree with TRBD1. CDR3 loop: CASSPTRGGTGFYGYTF. The CDR3 bases are TGTGCCAGCAGCCCTACTCGGGGAGGGACAGGGTTCTATGGCTACACCTTC.